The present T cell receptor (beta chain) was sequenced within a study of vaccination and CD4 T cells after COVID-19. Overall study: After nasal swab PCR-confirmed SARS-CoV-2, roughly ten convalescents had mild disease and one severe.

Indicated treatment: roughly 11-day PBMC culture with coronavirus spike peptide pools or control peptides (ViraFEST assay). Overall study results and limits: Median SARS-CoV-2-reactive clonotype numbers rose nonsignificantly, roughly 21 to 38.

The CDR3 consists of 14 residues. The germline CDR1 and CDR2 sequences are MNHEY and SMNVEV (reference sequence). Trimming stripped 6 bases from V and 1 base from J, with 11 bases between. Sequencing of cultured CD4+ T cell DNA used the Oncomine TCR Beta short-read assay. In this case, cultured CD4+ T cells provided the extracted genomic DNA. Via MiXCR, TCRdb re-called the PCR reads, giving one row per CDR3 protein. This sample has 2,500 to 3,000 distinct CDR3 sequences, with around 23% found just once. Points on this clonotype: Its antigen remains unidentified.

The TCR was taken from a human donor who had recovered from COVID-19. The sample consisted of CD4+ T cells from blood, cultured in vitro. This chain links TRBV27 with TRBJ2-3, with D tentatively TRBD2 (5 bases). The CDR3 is CASRSRAGTDTQYF. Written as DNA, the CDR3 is TGTGCCAGCAGGAGTAGAGCGGGCACAGATACGCAGTATTTT.